The clone carrying this T cell receptor beta chain was observed at least ten times. Antigen: not known. Arm-PCR of CDR3 regions with iRepertoire HTBI primers generated TCR beta libraries. TCRdb redid the calling of the multiplex PCR reads with MiXCR, one entry per CDR3 protein. The sample carries about 540,000 distinct CDR3 sequences, roughly 13% recorded once. These data originate in a study of regulatory T cells in long-lasting Graves disease. The overall study: The study enrolled newly diagnosed Graves' patients on antithyroid drugs under 3 months.

Findings and limits, study-wide: TRBV28, TRBJ1-2 and TRBJ2-5 were favored in persistent disease. Relative to newly diagnosed Graves' patients, persistent ones had lower TCR diversity. Analyses excluded thyroid tissue, covering peripheral blood alone.

The time point was: newly diagnosed GD, antithyroid drugs for less than 3 months. RNA extracted from PBMCs served as the sequencing template. V shed 9 bases and J 4 bases; nucleotides not matched to a gene: 7. The CDR3 has 13 residues. CDR1 and CDR2 from the germline V gene are SNHLY and FYNNEI. These records were also assigned to another study, of T cells in Graves' hyperthyroidism and ophthalmopathy.

This chain connects TRBV2 to TRBJ2-3, with 7 positions matching TRBD1. The input for sequencing was peripheral blood mononuclear cells (PBMCs), taken at new diagnosis, from a patient treated with antithyroid drugs. This clonotype originated in a man younger than 45 with Graves disease. This CDR3 reads CARPGQYADTQYF. The DNA of the CDR3 is TGTGCCAGACCGGGACAGTACGCAGATACGCAGTATTTT. Looking up the rest from reference TRBV2 and TRBJ2-3 gives the full variable domain: EPEVTQTPSHQVTQMGQEVILRCVPISNHLYFYWYRQILGQKVEFLVSFYNNEISEKSEIFDDQFSVERPDGSNFTLKIRSTKLEDSAMYFCARPGQYADTQYFGPGTRLTVL.